The text below deals with one T cell receptor (beta chain). This CDR3 contains 16 residues. CDR1 is LGHNT, CDR2 FRNRAP, per germline. V gave up 0 bases and J gave up 4 bases; unmatched junction bases: 6. The data are from a study of blood T cell repertoires in COVID-19. Living in 24 US areas, the participants were between 18 and 89 years of age. Allocation to cohorts depended on clinical history reported by the participants. How the authors handled the data: Reference gene primers were amplified, and this amplification served to estimate nucleated cell counts. Assay: immunoSEQ multiplex PCR; the TCRdb copy retains only in-frame clones and omits some. V and J calls and clone size are those listed in that table; D and trimming were worked out from the DNA. The sample shows 290,000 or so clones, roughly 90% of them seen only once.

The clonotype comes from a woman younger than 30 with acute COVID-19. The sequencing sample was made of PBMCs or T cells enriched from blood (not recorded which). This chain connects TRBV12-5 to TRBJ2-5, with 9 bases that match TRBD1. The CDR3: CASGLVGDRVTETQYF. The CDR3, as DNA: TGTGCTAGTGGTTTGGTCGGGGACAGGGTAACAGAGACCCAGTACTTC.